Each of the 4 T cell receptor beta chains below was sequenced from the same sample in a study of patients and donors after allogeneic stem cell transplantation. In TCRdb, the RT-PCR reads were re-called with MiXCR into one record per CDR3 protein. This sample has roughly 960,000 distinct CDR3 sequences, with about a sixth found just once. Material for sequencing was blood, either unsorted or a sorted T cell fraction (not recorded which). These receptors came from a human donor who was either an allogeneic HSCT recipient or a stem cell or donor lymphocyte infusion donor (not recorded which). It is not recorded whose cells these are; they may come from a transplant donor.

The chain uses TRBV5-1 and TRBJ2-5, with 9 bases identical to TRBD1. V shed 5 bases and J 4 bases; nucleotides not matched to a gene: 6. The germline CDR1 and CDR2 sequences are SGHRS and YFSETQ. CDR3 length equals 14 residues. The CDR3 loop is CASSTGGRGETQYF. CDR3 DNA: TGCGCCAGCAGTACAGGGGGCCGGGGAGAGACCCAGTACTTC.

DNA of the CDR3: TGCGCCAGCAGCCAATCGACAGCGACTAACTATGGCTACACCTTC. Protein product: CASSQSTATNYGYTF. This chain uses TRBV4-3 with TRBJ1-2, with D maybe TRBD1 (5 bases). The V end lost 2 bases, the J end lost 0 bases, and 10 bases lay between the germline ends. Germline CDR1 and CDR2: LGHNA and YSLEER. The CDR3 runs 15 residues.

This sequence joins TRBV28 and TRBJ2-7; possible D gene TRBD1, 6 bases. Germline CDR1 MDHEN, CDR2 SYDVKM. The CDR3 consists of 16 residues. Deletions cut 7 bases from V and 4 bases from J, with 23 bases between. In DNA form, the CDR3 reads TGTGCCAGCATTGGGCCAGGGTGGCTCGGGACATACGAGCAGTACTTC. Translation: CASIGPGWLGTYEQYF.

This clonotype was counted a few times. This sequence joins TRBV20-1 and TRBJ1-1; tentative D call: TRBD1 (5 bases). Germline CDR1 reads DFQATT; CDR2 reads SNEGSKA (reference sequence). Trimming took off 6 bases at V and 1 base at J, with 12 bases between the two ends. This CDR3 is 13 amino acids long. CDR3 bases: TGCAGTGCCAAGTCCGACAGGAACACTGAAGCTTTCTTT. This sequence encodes CSAKSDRNTEAFF.